This TCR beta chain was profiled in a study of neurological immune-mediated disorders. This clonotype was seen repeatedly, ten times or more. Germline CDR1 reads DFQATT; CDR2 reads SNEGSKA (reference sequence). This CDR3 region has 14 residues. The V end lost 6 bases, the J end lost 2 bases, and 16 bases lay between the germline ends. Whenever a sequencing run was performed, it yielded over 170 million TCR-beta sequences from 15-18 subjects. TCRdb reanalysed the 5' RACE reads using MiXCR and keeps one entry per CDR3 protein. Found here are 65,000 to 95,000 distinct CDR3 sequences, just over 5% of them singletons; the top ten hold about 2.4%.

The chain is built from TRBV20-1 and TRBJ1-1; D unresolved. This clonotype was obtained from a woman in her twenties or thirties with multiple sclerosis. The sample taken for sequencing was PBMCs. CDR3 sequence: CSARSWAANTEAFF. The CDR3 DNA sequence: TGCAGTGCCCGATCCTGGGCAGCCAACACTGAAGCTTTCTTT.